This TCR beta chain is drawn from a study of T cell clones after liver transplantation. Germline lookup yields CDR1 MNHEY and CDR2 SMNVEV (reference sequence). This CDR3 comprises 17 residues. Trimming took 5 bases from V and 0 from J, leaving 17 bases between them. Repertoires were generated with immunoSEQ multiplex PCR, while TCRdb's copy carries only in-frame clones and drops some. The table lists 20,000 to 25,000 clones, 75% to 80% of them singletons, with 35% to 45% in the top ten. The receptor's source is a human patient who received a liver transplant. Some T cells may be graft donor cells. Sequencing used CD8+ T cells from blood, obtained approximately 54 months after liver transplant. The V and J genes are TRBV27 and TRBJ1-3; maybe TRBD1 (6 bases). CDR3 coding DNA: TGTGCCAGCAGTCCCTTCCGGGGGGGGCTCTCTGGAAACACCATATATTTT. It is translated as CASSPFRGGLSGNTIYF.